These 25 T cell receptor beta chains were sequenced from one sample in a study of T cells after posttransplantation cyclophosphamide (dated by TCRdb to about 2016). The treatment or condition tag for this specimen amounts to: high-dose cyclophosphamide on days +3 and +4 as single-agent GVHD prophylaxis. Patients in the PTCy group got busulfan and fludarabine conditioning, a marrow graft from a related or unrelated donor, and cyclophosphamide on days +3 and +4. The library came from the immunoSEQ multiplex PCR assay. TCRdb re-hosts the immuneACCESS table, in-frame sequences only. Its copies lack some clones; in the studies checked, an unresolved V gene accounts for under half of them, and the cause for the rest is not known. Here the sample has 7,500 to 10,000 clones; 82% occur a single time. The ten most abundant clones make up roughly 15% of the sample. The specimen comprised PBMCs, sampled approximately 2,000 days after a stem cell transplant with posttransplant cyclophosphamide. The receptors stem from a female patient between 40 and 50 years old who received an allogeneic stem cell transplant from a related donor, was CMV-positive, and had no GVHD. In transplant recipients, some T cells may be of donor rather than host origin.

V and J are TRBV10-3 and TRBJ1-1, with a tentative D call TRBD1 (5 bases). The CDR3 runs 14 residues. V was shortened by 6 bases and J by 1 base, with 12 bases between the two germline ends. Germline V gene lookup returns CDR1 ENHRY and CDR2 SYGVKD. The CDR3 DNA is TGTGCCATCAGCGAACAGGCTTCGAACACTGAAGCTTTCTTT. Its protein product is CAISEQASNTEAFF.

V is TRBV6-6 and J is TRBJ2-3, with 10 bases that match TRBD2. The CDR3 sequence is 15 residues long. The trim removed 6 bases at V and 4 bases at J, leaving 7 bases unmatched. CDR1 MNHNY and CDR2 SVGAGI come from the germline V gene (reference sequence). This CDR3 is CASRSSGGAADTQYF. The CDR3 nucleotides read TGTGCCAGCAGATCGAGCGGGGGGGCGGCAGATACGCAGTATTTT.

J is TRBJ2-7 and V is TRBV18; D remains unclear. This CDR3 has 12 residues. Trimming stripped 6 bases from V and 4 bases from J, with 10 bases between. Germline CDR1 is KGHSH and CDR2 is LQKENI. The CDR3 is CASSNLLYEQYF. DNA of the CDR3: TGTGCCAGCTCCAACCTATTATACGAGCAGTACTTC.

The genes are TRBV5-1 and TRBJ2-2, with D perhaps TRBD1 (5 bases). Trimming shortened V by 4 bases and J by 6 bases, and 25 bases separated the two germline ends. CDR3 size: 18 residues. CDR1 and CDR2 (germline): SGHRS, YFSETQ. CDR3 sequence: CASSGAITSSGVPGELFF. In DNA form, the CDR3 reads TGCGCCAGCAGCGGGGCGATAACATCTAGTGGTGTTCCCGGGGAGCTGTTTTTT.

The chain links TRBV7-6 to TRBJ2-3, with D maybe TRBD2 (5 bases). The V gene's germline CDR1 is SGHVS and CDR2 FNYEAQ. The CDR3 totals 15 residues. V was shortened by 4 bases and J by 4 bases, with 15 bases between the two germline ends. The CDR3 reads CASSSRGRVADTQYF. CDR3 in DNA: TGTGCCAGCAGCTCCCGAGGGCGGGTTGCAGATACGCAGTATTTT.

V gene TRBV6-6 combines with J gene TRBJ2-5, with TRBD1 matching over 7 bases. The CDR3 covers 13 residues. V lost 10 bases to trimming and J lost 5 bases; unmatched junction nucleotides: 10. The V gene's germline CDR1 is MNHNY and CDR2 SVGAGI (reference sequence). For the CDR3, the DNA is TGTGCCACCCGCGACAGGGTTGGGGAGACCCAGTACTTC. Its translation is CATRDRVGETQYF.

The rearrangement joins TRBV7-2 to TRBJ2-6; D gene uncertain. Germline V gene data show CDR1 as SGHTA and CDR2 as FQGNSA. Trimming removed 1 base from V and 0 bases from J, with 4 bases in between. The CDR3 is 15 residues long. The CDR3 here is CASSLGGSGANVLTF. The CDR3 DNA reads TGTGCCAGCAGCTTAGGAGGCTCTGGGGCCAACGTCCTGACTTTC.

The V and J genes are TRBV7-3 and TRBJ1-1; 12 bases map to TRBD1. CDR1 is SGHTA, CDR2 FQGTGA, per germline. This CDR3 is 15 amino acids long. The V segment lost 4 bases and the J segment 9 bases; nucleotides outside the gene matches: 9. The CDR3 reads CASSSHGTGGLQAFF. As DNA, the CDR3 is TGTGCCAGCAGCTCCCACGGGACAGGGGGCCTGCAAGCTTTCTTT. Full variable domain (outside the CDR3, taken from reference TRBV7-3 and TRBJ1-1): GAGVSQTPSNKVTEKGKYVELRCDPISGHTALYWYRQSLGQGPEFLIYFQGTGAADDSGLPNDRFFAVRPEGSVSTLKIQRTERGDSAVYLCASSSHGTGGLQAFFGQGTRLTVV.

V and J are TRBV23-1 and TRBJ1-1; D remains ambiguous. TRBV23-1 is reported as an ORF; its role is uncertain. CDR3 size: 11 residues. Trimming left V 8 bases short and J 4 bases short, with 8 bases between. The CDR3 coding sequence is TGCGCCAGCCCCCCAGGCACTGAAGCTTTCTTT. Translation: CASPPGTEAFF.

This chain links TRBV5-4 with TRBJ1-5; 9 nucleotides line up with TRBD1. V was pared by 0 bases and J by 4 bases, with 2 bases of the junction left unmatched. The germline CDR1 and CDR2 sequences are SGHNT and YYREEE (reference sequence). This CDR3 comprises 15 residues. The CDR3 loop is CASSLDRGRNQPQHF. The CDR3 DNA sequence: TGTGCCAGCAGCTTGGACAGGGGGCGAAATCAGCCCCAGCATTTT.

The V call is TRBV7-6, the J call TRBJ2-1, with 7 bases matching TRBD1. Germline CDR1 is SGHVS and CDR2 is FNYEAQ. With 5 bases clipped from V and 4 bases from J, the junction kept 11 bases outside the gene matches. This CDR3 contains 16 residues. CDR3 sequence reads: CASSEAAGGIYNEQFF. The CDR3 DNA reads TGTGCCAGCAGCGAAGCGGCAGGGGGAATATACAATGAGCAGTTCTTC.

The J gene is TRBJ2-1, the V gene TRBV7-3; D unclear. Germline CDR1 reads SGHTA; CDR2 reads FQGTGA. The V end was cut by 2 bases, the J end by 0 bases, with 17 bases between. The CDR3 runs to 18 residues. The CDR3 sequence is CASSLQWVKTSSYNEQFF. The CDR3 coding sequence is TGTGCCAGCAGCTTACAGTGGGTGAAGACAAGCTCCTACAATGAGCAGTTCTTC.

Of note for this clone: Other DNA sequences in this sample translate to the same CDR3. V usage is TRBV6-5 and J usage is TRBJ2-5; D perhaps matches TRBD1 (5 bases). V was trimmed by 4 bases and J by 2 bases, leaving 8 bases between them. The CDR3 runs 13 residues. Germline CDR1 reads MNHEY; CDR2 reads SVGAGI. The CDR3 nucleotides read TGTGCCAGCAGTTGGACATCGCAAGAGACCCAGTACTTC. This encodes CASSWTSQETQYF.

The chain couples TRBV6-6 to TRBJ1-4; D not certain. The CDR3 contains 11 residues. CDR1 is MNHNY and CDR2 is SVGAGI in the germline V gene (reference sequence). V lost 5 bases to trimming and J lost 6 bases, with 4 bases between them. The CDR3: CASSLDEKLFF. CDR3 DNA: TGTGCCAGCAGTCTTGATGAAAAACTGTTTTTT.

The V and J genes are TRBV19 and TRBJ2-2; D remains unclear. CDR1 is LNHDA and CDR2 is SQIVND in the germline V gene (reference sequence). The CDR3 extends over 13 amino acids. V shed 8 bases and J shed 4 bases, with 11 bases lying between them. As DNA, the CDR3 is TGTGCCAGTCATCCTCGCGGCACCGGGGAGCTGTTTTTT. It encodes CASHPRGTGELFF.

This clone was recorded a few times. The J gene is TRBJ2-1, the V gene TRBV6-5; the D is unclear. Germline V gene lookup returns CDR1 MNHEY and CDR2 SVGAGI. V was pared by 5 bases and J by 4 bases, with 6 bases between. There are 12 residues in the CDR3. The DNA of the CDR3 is TGTGCCAGCAGTAGAGGTTACAATGAGCAGTTCTTC. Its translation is CASSRGYNEQFF.

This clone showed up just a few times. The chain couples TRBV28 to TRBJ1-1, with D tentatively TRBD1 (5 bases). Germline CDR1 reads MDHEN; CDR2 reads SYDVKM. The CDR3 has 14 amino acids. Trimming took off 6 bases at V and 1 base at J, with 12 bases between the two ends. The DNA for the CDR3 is TGTGCCAGCAGGGCGTGGCAGGGGAACACTGAAGCTTTCTTT. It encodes CASRAWQGNTEAFF.

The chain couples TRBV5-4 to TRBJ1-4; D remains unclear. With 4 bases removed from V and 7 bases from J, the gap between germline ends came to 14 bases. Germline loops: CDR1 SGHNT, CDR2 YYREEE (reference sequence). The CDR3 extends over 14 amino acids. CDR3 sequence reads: CASSMDLLREKLFF. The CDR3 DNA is TGTGCCAGCAGCATGGACCTACTCCGTGAAAAACTGTTTTTT.

CDR3 residues: CASSEDLGEVRDTEAFF. DNA of the CDR3: TGTGCCAGCAGTGAAGATTTGGGGGAGGTGAGGGACACTGAAGCTTTCTTT. This rearrangement joins TRBV6-1 to TRBJ1-1; perhaps TRBD1 as D (5 bases). Germline-derived CDR1 and CDR2 are MNHNS and SASEGT. The V end was cut by 1 base, the J end by 3 bases, with 18 bases between. CDR3 size: 17 residues.

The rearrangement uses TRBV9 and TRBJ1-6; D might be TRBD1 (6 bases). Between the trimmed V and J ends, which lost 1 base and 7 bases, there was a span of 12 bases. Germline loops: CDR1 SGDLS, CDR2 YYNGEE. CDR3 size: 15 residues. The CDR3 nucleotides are TGTGCCAGCAGCGTACAGGGGCGACTGAATTCACCCCTCCACTTT. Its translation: CASSVQGRLNSPLHF.

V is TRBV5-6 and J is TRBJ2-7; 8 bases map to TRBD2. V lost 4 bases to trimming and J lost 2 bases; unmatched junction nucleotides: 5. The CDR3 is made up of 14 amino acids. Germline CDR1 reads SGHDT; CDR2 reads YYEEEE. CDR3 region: CASSLRGGTYEQYF. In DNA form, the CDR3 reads TGTGCCAGCAGCCTCCGGGGGGGGACCTACGAGCAGTACTTC.

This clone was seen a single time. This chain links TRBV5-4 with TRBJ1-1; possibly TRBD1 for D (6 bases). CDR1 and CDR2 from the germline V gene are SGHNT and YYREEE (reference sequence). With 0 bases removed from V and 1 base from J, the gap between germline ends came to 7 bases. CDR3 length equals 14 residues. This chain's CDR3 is CASSLDRANTEAFF. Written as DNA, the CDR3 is TGTGCCAGCAGCTTGGACAGGGCGAACACTGAAGCTTTCTTT.

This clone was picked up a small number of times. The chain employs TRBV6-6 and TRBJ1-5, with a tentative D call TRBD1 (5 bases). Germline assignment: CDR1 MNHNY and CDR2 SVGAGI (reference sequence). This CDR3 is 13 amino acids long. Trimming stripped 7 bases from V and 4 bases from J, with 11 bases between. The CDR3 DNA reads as TGTGCCAGCATGATCAGGGTTAATCAGCCCCAGCATTTT. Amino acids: CASMIRVNQPQHF.

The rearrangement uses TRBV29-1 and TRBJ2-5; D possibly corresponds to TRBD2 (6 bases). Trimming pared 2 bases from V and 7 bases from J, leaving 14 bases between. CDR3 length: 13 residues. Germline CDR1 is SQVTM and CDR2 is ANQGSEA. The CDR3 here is CSVELEGLVTQYF. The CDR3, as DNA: TGCAGCGTTGAATTGGAGGGGTTAGTGACCCAGTACTTC.

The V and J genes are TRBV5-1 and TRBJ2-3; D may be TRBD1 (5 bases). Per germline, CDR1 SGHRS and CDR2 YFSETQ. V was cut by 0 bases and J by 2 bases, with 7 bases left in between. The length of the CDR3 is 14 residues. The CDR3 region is CASSLGQFTDTQYF. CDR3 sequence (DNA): TGCGCCAGCAGCTTGGGACAGTTCACAGATACGCAGTATTTT. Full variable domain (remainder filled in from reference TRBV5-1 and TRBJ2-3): KAGVTQTPRYLIKTRGQQVTLSCSPISGHRSVSWYQQTPGQGLQFLFEYFSETQRNKGNFPGRFSGRQFSNSRSEMNVSTLELGDSALYLCASSLGQFTDTQYFGPGTRLTVL.